Below, 23 T cell receptor beta chains from the same sample are listed, as sequenced in a study of tumor-infiltrating lymphocytes in primary liver carcinoma. The source of the blood RNA was unsorted whole blood, and germline DNA was extracted as well. Total RNA (approximately 500 ng) served as template for TCR beta cDNA synthesis primed by a constant-region primer. Each TCR beta library was derived from three nested multiplex PCR rounds that employed slightly modified ARM-PCR. Running 10 cycles apiece, the first two PCR rounds relied on TRBV1-TRBV30 forward primers together with a C-beta reverse primer. One entry per CDR3 protein results from TCRdb running MiXCR on the multiplex PCR reads. The sample shows fewer than 400,000 distinct CDR3 sequences, 65% of them seen only once. Material: peripheral blood. The source is a man aged 35 to 55 with primary liver carcinoma and hepatitis B virus infection.

Notes on this clonotype: Mismatch with germline at one junction end may stem from a read error. The chain links TRBV11-1 to TRBJ2-1; TRBD2 is a possible D gene (5 bases). This CDR3 is built from 16 residues. The germline V gene has CDR1 SGHAT and CDR2 FQDESV (reference sequence). The chain's CDR3 is CASSPWVADSCNEQFF. The CDR3 DNA reads TGTGCCAGCAGCCCCTGGGTGGCGGACTCCTGCAATGAGCAGTTCTTC. Variable domain in full (rest from reference TRBV11-1 and TRBJ2-1): EAEVAQSPRYKITEKSQAVAFWCDPISGHATLYWYRQILGQGPELLVQFQDESVVDDSQLPKDRFSAERLKGVDSTLKIQPAELGDSAMYLCASSPWVADSCNEQFFGPGTRLTVL.

In the case of this clonotype: Possible read error: a much larger clone is one base away. The chain couples TRBV6-1 to TRBJ2-3; weak D call: TRBD1 (6 bases). Germline V lookup: CDR1 MNHNS, CDR2 SASEGT. This CDR3 is built from 15 residues. The CDR3 DNA follows: TGTGCCAGCAGAGAAGATGACAGGAGCGCAGATACGCAGTATTTT. Protein: CASREDDRSADTQYF.

On this clonotype itself: One junction end disagrees with the germline gene, perhaps due to a read error. The CDR3 loop is CSVERLAATYTQYF. The DNA of the CDR3 is TGCAGCGTTGAGCGGCTAGCGGCCACATATACACAGTATTTT. The rearrangement links TRBV29-1 to TRBJ2-3, with 7 bases that match TRBD2. This CDR3 has 14 amino acids. The germline CDR1 and CDR2 sequences are SQVTM and ANQGSEA.

This clonotype has a handful of counts. The rearrangement joins TRBV5-1 to TRBJ1-2; D may be TRBD1 (6 bases). Trimming removed 2 bases at V and 0 bases at J, with 11 bases between. Germline V lookup: CDR1 SGHRS, CDR2 YFSETQ. The length of the CDR3 is 15 residues. The CDR3 sequence is CASSFTGHSNYGYTF. The CDR3 DNA reads TGCGCCAGCAGCTTTACAGGGCATTCTAACTATGGCTACACCTTC.

The CDR3 nucleotides are TGTGCCAGCAGCTTAGGGAGAATCAGCTCCTACGAGCAGTACTTC. Translation gives CASSLGRISSYEQYF. The chain links TRBV7-8 to TRBJ2-7; D not certain. The CDR3 totals 15 residues. In germline, CDR1 is SGHVS, CDR2 FQNEAQ. V dropped 1 base and J dropped 0 bases, with 10 bases sitting between them. Based on the CDR3 plus reference TRBV7-8 and TRBJ2-7, the full variable domain is GAGVSQSPRYKVAKRGQDVALRCDPISGHVSLFWYQQALGQGPEFLTYFQNEAQLDKSGLPSDRFFAERPEGSVSTLKIQRTQQEDSAVYLCASSLGRISSYEQYFGPGTRLTVT.

About this clonotype: A much larger clone is a single base away; this may be a read error. V is TRBV5-6 and J is TRBJ1-1, with D tentatively TRBD1 (5 bases). Germline V CDR1 and CDR2: SGHDT, YYEEEE. The CDR3 is 11 residues long. The germline V and J ends were trimmed by 5 bases and 6 bases, with 8 bases remaining between them. The CDR3 sequence is CASSMGAEAFF. The CDR3 nucleotides read TGTGCCAGCAGTATGGGGGCTGAAGCTTTCTTT.

The V call is TRBV12-3 or TRBV12-4, the J call TRBJ1-6; possibly TRBD1 for D (5 bases). Trimming shortened V by 3 bases and J by 4 bases, and 10 bases separated the two germline ends. CDR3 size: 15 residues. The DNA for the CDR3 is TGTGCCAGCAGTTTCGAACAGGCATATAATTCACCCCTCCACTTT. Its translation: CASSFEQAYNSPLHF.

Details on this clonotype: The junction differs from germline at one of its ends, possibly a read error. This chain uses TRBV6-5 with TRBJ1-6; weak D call: TRBD1 (6 bases). Germline assignment: CDR1 MNHEY and CDR2 SVGAGI. There are 18 residues in the CDR3. The CDR3 region has the DNA TGTGCCAACAGTTACGCAATTCCAGGGGAAGGGCATAATTCACCCTTCCACTTT. The encoded protein is CANSYAIPGEGHNSPFHF.

The chain joins TRBV29-1 to TRBJ2-1; no clear D gene. Trimming removed 3 bases from V and 10 bases from J, with 10 bases in between. The CDR3 consists of 11 residues. Germline CDR1 and CDR2: SQVTM and ANQGSEA. In nucleotides, the CDR3 is TGCAGCGTTGACCCCACGCGGGAGCAGTTCTTC. Amino acid sequence: CSVDPTREQFF.

In this sample, this clonotype turned up a few times. The junction departs from germline at one end; a sequencing error may be responsible. The rearrangement links TRBV5-5 to TRBJ2-3; D is possibly TRBD1 (5 bases). Germline V gives CDR1 SGHKS, CDR2 YYEKEE (reference sequence). The CDR3 is 15 amino acids. CDR3 nucleotide sequence: TGTGCCAGCAGCTTGGGTCAGGGCTTGGTAGATACGCACTATTTT. Protein sequence: CASSLGQGLVDTHYF. Drawing the rest from reference TRBV5-5 and TRBJ2-3, the complete variable domain is DAGVTQSPTHLIKTRGQQVTLRCSPISGHKSVSWYQQVLGQGPQFIFQYYEKEERGRGNFPDRFSARQFPNYSSELNVNALLLGDSALYLCASSLGQGLVDTHYFGPGTRLTVL.

This clonotype has more than one count but fewer than ten. This may be a read error, as it is one base from a much larger clone. The chain recombines TRBV6-1 with TRBJ2-3; D assignment may be TRBD1 or TRBD2 (5 bases each). Germline V CDR1 and CDR2: MNHNS, SASEGT. Trimming removed 4 bases at V and 0 bases at J, with 14 bases between. This CDR3 has 16 residues. The CDR3 loop reads CASSGRGRASTDTQYF. The CDR3 DNA reads TGTGCCAGCAGTGGCCGGGGCAGGGCTAGCACAGATACGCAGTATTTT.

This clonotype has only one observation. The junction and the germline gene differ at one end; a read error may be behind it. The chain uses TRBV11-2 and TRBJ2-5, with 9 bases lining up with TRBD1. The CDR3 extends over 15 amino acids. Germline values: CDR1 SGHAT, CDR2 FQNNGV. The DNA for the CDR3 is TGTGCCAGCAGCAGAACAGGGGGCAGGCAAGGGACCCATTACTTC. This codes for CASSRTGGRQGTHYF.

The chain is built from TRBV24-1 and TRBJ1-5; D gene unclear. Trimming removed 9 bases at V and 0 bases at J, with 11 bases between. Looked up from germline, CDR1 is KGHDR and CDR2 is SFDVKD. The CDR3 totals 14 residues. The CDR3 protein is CATCGGNSNQPQHF. The CDR3 nucleotides are TGTGCCACCTGTGGAGGGAATAGCAATCAGCCCCAGCATTTT.

Note on this clonotype: This may be a read error, as it is one base from a much larger clone. The gene calls are TRBV29-1 and TRBJ1-1; the D is unclear. The germline gives CDR1 SQVTM, CDR2 ANQGSEA. This CDR3 spans 13 amino acids. CDR3 sequence (DNA): TGCAGCATTGAAGTGGTGGATAACACTGAAGCTTTCTTT. This translates into CSIEVVDNTEAFF.

About this clonotype: The junction does not match germline at one end; this may be a read error. V gene TRBV12-3 or TRBV12-4 combines with J gene TRBJ2-1, with a weak D call TRBD1 (5 bases). The CDR3 covers 12 residues. Here the CDR3 reads CTSSFEQGELFF. The CDR3 DNA reads TGTACCAGCAGTTTCGAGCAGGGTGAGCTGTTCTTC.

This chain links TRBV5-1 with TRBJ1-2; TRBD1 is a possible D gene (5 bases). Germline lookup yields CDR1 SGHRS and CDR2 YFSETQ. Trimming took off 2 bases at V and 3 bases at J, with 8 bases between the two ends. The CDR3 is 13 amino acids. CDR3 amino acids: CASSFGADYGYTF. Here the CDR3 DNA reads TGCGCCAGCAGCTTTGGGGCGGACTATGGCTACACCTTC. Complete variable domain (other parts from reference TRBV5-1 and TRBJ1-2): KAGVTQTPRYLIKTRGQQVTLSCSPISGHRSVSWYQQTPGQGLQFLFEYFSETQRNKGNFPGRFSGRQFSNSRSEMNVSTLELGDSALYLCASSFGADYGYTFGSGTRLTVV.

Notes on this clonotype: One junction end does not reproduce the germline sequence, and a read error may be involved. The rearrangement joins TRBV2 to TRBJ1-1; 7 nucleotides line up with TRBD1. The length of the CDR3 is 13 residues. Germline lookup yields CDR1 SNHLY and CDR2 FYNNEI. CDR3 region: CASSRQGNIEAFF. The CDR3 bases are TGTGCCAGCAGCCGACAGGGTAACATTGAAGCTTTCTTT. Using reference TRBV2 and TRBJ1-1 for the parts outside the CDR3, the full variable domain is EPEVTQTPSHQVTQMGQEVILRCVPISNHLYFYWYRQILGQKVEFLVSFYNNEISEKSEIFDDQFSVERPDGSNFTLKIRSTKLEDSAMYFCASSRQGNIEAFFGQGTRLTVV.

About this clonotype itself: Being one base from a much bigger clone, this may be a read error. The CDR3 protein is CASTVREGRETQYF. The DNA for the CDR3 is TGTGCCAGCACCGTCAGGGAGGGACGAGAGACCCAGTACTTC. This chain links TRBV6-6 with TRBJ2-5; 7 nucleotides match TRBD2. The V segment lost 7 bases and the J segment 4 bases; nucleotides outside the gene matches: 9. CDR1 is MNHNY and CDR2 is SVGAGI in the germline V gene (reference sequence). CDR3 size: 14 residues.

This clonotype appeared once. A clone one base away is much larger, so this may be a read error. The chain has TRBV11-2 and TRBJ2-5; the D call may be TRBD1 or TRBD2 (5 bases each). Germline CDR1 and CDR2: SGHAT and FQNNGV. The CDR3 has 17 residues. Trimming took off 6 bases at V and 5 bases at J, with 25 bases between the two ends. CDR3 sequence reads: CASRLERGSVILETQYF. The CDR3 DNA reads as TGTGCCAGCAGATTGGAGAGGGGATCGGTGATCCTGGAGACCCAGTACTTC.

This clonotype was counted ten times or more. The genes are TRBV11-2 and TRBJ2-7, with 11 bases matching TRBD2. The V segment lost 1 base and the J segment 5 bases; nucleotides outside the gene matches: 7. Germline V gene sequence: CDR1 SGHAT, CDR2 FQNNGV. The CDR3 has 16 amino acids. The CDR3 region has the DNA TGTGCCAGCAGCTTAGGTGTACTAGCGGGAGTCGACGAGCAGTACTTC. Amino acids: CASSLGVLAGVDEQYF.

This clonotype was seen once. A much bigger clone sits one base away, suggesting this may be a read error. The chain carries TRBV5-1 and TRBJ1-1; tentatively, D is TRBD1 (6 bases). The V gene's germline CDR1 is SGHRS and CDR2 YFSETQ. V lost 0 bases and J 8 bases, leaving 11 bases between the germline ends. The CDR3 spans 13 residues. This chain's CDR3 is CASSLVTGSEAFF. The CDR3, as DNA: TGCGCCAGCAGCTTGGTCACAGGGAGCGAAGCTTTCTTT.

A word on this clonotype: Possible read error: a much larger clone is one base away. This chain joins TRBV12-3 or TRBV12-4 and TRBJ2-1; the D gene is possibly TRBD1 (5 bases). This CDR3 contains 14 residues. This CDR3 is CVSRPLSQAGEQFF. The CDR3, as DNA: TGTGTCAGCAGGCCTCTGTCCCAGGCAGGGGAGCAGTTCTTC.

Notes on this clonotype: This may come from a read error, since a much larger clone is one base off. This rearrangement joins TRBV6-6 to TRBJ2-1, with TRBD2 as a possible D gene (6 bases). This CDR3 is built from 14 residues. Between the trimmed V and J ends, which lost 7 bases and 9 bases, there was a span of 19 bases. The germline CDR1 and CDR2 sequences are MNHNY and SVGAGI (reference sequence). The CDR3 here is CASTRLVGVFEQFF. In DNA, the CDR3 is TGTGCCAGCACCCGACTAGTGGGAGTATTTGAGCAGTTCTTC.